Each of the 2 T cell receptor beta chains below was sequenced from the same sample in a study of T cell responses to AZD1222 COVID-19 vaccine. Generated by immunoSEQ multiplex PCR, the TCRdb table keeps only in-frame clones and is missing some. The sample holds about 120,000 clones, approximately 87% seen once. Sequenced material: peripheral blood, taken on day 0 of AZD1222 vaccination. These TCRs come from an adult in good health.

The CDR3 bases are TGCGCCAGCAGTCAATCGTTACAGGGGCCTTTCGATACGCAGTATTTT. It is translated as CASSQSLQGPFDTQYF. V and J are TRBV23-1 and TRBJ2-3, with 7 bases fitting TRBD1. TRBV23-1 is identified as an open reading frame with a role that is uncertain. This CDR3 comprises 16 residues. V lost 0 bases, J lost 6 bases, and 9 bases stayed unmatched.

This chain joins TRBV6-5 and TRBJ1-5; no clear D gene. Trimming took off 0 bases at V and 1 base at J, with 10 bases between the two ends. This CDR3 has 16 amino acids. Germline assignment: CDR1 MNHEY and CDR2 SVGAGI. In DNA form, the CDR3 reads TGTGCCAGCAGTTACTCGAGGGTCGGGAGCAATCAGCCCCAGCATTTT. It translates to CASSYSRVGSNQPQHF.